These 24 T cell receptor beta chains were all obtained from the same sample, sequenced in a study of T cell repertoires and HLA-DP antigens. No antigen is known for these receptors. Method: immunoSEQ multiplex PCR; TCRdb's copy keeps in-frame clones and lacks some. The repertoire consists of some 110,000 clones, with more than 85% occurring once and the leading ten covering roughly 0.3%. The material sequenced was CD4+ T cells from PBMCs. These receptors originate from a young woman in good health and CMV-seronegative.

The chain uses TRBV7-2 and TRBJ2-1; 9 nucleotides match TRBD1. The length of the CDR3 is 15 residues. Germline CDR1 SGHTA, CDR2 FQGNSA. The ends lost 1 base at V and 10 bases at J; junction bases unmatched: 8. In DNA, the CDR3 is TGTGCCAGCAGCTTAGTGATTACAGGGGGCGCCGAGCAGTTCTTC. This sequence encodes CASSLVITGGAEQFF.

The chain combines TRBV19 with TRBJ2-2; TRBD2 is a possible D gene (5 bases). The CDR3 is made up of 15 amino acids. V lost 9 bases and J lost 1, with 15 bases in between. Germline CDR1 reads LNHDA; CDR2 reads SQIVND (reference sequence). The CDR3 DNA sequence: TGTGCCAGACTTACTAGGTCCTGGAACACCGGGGAGCTGTTTTTT. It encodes CARLTRSWNTGELFF.

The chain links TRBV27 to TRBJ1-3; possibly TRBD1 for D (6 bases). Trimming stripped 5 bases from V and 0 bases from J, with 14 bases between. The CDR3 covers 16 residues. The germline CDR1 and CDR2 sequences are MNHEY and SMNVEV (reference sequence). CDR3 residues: CASSPRQAYSGNTIYF. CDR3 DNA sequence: TGTGCCAGCAGTCCAAGACAGGCCTACTCTGGAAACACCATATATTTT.

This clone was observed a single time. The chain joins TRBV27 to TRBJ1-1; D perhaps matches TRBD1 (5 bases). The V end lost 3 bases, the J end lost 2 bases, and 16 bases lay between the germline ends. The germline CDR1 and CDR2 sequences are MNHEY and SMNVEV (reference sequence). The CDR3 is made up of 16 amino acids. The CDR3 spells CASSFQDIRGNTEAFF. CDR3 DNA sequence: TGTGCCAGCAGTTTCCAAGACATAAGGGGTAACACTGAAGCTTTCTTT.

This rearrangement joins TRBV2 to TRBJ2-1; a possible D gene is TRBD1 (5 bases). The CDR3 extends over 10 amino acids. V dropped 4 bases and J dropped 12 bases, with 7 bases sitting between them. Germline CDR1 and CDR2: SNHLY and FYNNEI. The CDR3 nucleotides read TGTGCCAGCAGTGGACAGTGGCAGTTCTTC. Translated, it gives CASSGQWQFF.

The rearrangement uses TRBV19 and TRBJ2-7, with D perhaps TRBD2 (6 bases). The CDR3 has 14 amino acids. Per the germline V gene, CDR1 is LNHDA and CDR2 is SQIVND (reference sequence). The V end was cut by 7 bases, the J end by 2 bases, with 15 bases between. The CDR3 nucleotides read TGTGCCAGTAAGCGCGGGACTGGTCCCTACGAGCAGTACTTC. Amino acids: CASKRGTGPYEQYF.

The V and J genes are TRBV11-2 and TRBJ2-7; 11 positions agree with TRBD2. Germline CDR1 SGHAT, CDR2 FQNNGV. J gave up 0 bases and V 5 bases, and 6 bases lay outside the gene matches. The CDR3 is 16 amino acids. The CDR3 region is CASSQTTSGASYEQYF. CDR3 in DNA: TGTGCCAGCAGCCAGACGACTAGCGGGGCCTCCTACGAGCAGTACTTC.

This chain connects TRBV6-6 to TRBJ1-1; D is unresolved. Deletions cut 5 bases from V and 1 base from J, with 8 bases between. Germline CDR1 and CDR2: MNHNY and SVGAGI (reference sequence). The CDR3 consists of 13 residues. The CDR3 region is CASSPNQNTEAFF. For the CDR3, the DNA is TGTGCCAGCAGTCCAAACCAGAACACTGAAGCTTTCTTT.

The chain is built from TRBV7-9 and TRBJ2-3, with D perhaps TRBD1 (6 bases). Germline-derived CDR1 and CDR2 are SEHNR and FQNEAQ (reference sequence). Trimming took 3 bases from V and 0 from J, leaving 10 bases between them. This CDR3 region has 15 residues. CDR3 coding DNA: TGTGCCAGCAGCTTGGGTCAGGGGAGCACAGATACGCAGTATTTT. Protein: CASSLGQGSTDTQYF.

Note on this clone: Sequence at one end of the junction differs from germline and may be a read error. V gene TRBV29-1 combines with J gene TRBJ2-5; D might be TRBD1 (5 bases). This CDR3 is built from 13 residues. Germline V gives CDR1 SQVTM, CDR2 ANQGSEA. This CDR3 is CSFEKAGAETQYF. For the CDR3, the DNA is TGCAGCTTTGAGAAAGCTGGGGCAGAGACCCAGTACTTC.

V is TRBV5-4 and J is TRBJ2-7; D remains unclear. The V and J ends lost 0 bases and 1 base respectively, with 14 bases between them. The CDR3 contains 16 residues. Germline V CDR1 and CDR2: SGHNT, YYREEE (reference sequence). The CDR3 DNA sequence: TGTGCCAGCAGCTTGGTCGGCCCCGGCGGATCCTACGAGCAGTACGTC. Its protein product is CASSLVGPGGSYEQYV.

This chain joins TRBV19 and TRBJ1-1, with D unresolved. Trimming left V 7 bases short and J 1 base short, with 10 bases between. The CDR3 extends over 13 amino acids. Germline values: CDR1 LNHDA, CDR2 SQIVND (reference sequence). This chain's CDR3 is CASTLDPNTEAFF. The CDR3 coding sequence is TGTGCCAGTACTCTAGATCCGAACACTGAAGCTTTCTTT.

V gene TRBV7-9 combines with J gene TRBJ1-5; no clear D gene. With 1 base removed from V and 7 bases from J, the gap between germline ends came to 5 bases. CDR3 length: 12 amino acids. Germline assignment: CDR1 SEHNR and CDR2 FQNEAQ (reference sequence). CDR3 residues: CASSLGNQPQHF. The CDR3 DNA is TGTGCCAGCAGCTTAGGGAACCAGCCCCAGCATTTT.

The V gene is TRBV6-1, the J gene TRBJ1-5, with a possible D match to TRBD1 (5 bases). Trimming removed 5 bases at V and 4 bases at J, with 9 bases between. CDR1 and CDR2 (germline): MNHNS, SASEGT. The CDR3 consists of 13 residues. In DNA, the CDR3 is TGTGCCAGCAGTCATGGGGGGAATCAGCCCCAGCATTTT. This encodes CASSHGGNQPQHF.

Written as DNA, the CDR3 is TGCGCCAGCAGCTGGGGGACAGGGGGTTACAATGAGCAGTTCTTC. Translated, it gives CASSWGTGGYNEQFF. The chain is built from TRBV5-1 and TRBJ2-1; 11 nucleotides agree with TRBD1. The germline CDR1 and CDR2 sequences are SGHRS and YFSETQ. V was clipped by 3 bases and J by 4 bases; unmatched bases: 3. The CDR3 runs to 15 residues.

The CDR3 DNA follows: TGTGCCACCAGCAGAGGTCCGGGACTAGCGAGAAATGAGCAGTTCTTC. Encoded protein: CATSRGPGLARNEQFF. The chain is built from TRBV15 and TRBJ2-1; 10 nucleotides line up with TRBD2. With 1 base clipped from V and 7 bases from J, the junction kept 7 bases outside the gene matches. Germline V lookup: CDR1 LNHNV, CDR2 YYDKDF (reference sequence). This CDR3 region has 16 residues.

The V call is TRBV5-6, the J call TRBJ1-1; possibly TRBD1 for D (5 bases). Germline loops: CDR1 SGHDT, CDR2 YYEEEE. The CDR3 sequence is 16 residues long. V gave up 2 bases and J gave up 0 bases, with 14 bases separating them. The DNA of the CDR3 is TGTGCCAGCAGCTTCGCCCCGGGACTCCTGAACACTGAAGCTTTCTTT. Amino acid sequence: CASSFAPGLLNTEAFF. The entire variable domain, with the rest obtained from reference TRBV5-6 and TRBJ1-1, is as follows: DAGVTQSPTHLIKTRGQQVTLRCSPKSGHDTVSWYQQALGQGPQFIFQYYEEEERQRGNFPDRFSGHQFPNYSSELNVNALLLGDSALYLCASSFAPGLLNTEAFFGQGTRLTVV.

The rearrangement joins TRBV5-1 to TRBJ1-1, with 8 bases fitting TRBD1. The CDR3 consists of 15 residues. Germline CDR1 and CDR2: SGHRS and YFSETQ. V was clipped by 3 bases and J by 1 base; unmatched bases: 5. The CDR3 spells CASSSRQGWNTEAFF. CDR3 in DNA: TGCGCCAGCAGCTCAAGACAGGGGTGGAACACTGAAGCTTTCTTT.

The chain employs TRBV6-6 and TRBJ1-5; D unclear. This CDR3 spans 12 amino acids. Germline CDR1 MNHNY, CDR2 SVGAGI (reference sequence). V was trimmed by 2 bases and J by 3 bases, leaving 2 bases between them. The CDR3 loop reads CASSYTNQPQHF. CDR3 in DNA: TGTGCCAGCAGTTACACCAATCAGCCCCAGCATTTT.

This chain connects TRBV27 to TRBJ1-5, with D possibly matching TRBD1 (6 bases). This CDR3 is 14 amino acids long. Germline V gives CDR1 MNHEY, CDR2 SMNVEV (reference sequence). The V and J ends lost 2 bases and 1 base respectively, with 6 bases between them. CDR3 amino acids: CASSLTGSNQPQHF. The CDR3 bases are TGTGCCAGCAGTTTAACAGGGAGCAATCAGCCCCAGCATTTT.

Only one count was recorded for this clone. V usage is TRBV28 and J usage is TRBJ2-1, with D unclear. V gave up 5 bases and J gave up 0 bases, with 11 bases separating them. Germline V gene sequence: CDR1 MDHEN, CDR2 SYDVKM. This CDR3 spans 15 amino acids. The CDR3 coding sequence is TGTGCCAGCAGTCTGGGGTCGAGCTCCTACAATGAGCAGTTCTTC. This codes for CASSLGSSSYNEQFF.

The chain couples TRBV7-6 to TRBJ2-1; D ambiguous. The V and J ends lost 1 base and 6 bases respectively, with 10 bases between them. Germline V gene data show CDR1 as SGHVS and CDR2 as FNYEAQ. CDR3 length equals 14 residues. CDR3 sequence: CASSLGLIPNEQFF. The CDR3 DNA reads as TGTGCCAGCAGCTTAGGGCTTATCCCCAATGAGCAGTTCTTC. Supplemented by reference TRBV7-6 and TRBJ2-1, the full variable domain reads GAGVSQSPRYKVTKRGQDVALRCDPISGHVSLYWYRQALGQGPEFLTYFNYEAQQDKSGLPNDRFSAERPEGSISTLTIQRTEQRDSAMYRCASSLGLIPNEQFFGPGTRLTVL.

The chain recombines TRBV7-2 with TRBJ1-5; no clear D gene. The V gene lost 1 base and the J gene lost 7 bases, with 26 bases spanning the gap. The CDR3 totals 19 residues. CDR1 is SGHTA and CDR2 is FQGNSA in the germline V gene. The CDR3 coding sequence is TGTGCCAGCAGCTTAGTTTGGGCAGGACCAACGAAAGGTCCCCAGCCCCAGCATTTT. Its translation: CASSLVWAGPTKGPQPQHF.

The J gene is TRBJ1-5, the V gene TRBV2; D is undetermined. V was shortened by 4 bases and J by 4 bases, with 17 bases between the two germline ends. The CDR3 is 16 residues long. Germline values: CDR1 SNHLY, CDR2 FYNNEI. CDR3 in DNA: TGTGCCAGCAGTGGCATTAAGGGTTTTGGGAATCAGCCCCAGCATTTT. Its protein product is CASSGIKGFGNQPQHF.